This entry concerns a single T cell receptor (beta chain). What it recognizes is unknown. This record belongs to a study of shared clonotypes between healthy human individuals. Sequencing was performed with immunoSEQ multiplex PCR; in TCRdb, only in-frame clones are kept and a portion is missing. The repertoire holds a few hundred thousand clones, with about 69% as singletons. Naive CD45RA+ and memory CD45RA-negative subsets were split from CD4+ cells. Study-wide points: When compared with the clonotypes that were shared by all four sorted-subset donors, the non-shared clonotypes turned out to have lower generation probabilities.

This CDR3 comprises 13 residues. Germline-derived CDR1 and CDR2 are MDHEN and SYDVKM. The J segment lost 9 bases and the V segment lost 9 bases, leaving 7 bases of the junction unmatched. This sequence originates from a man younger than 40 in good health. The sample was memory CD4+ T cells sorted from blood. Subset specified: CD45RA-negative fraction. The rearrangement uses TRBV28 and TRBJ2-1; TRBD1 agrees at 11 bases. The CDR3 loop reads CARAGQGAPEQFF. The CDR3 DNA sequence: TGTGCCAGAGCAGGACAGGGGGCCCCTGAGCAGTTCTTC.